These T cell receptor beta chains were read from a single sample in a study of cytomegalovirus exposure and HLA in healthy donors. Assay: immunoSEQ multiplex PCR; the TCRdb copy retains only in-frame clones and omits some. This table holds 100,000 to 150,000 clones, 65% to 90% found once. Input material: PBMCs. The receptor source for this set is a man between 18 and 29 years old in good health and CMV-seronegative. The CDR3 runs from the conserved cysteine through the conserved F or W. Fields, in order: D gene, clone size, J gene, V gene, CDR3 protein, CDR3 DNA. D genes are given only for firm matches. Not every row has a clone size; where given, it reads once, few, many or a size class.

TRBD1,-,TRBJ1-4,TRBV27,CASKQEGGREKLFF,TGTGCCAGCAAACAGGAAGGGGGCCGGGAAAAACTGTTTTTT
-,-,TRBJ2-5,TRBV19,CASRRRTEETQYF,TGTGCCAGTAGACGTAGGACAGAAGAGACCCAGTACTTC
-,-,TRBJ2-6,TRBV30,CARLGIGGANVLTF,TGTGCCCGCCTCGGTATCGGTGGGGCCAACGTCCTGACTTTC
TRBD1,-,TRBJ1-5,TRBV19,CASSSQRTGLEHF,TGTGCCAGTAGTAGTCAGCGGACAGGTCTGGAGCATTTT
-,-,TRBJ1-5,TRBV27,CASSYSYSNQPQHF,TGTGCCAGCAGTTATAGTTATAGCAATCAGCCCCAGCATTTT
TRBD2,-,TRBJ2-1,TRBV6-1,CASSEMGTSGVYNEQFF,TGTGCCAGCAGTGAAATGGGAACTAGCGGGGTTTACAATGAGCAGTTCTTC
-,-,TRBJ1-6,TRBV30,CASYLGDNSPLHF,TGTGCCAGCTACCTGGGAGATAATTCACCCCTCCACTTT
TRBD1,-,TRBJ2-2,TRBV28,CASLMGTGNTGELFF,TGTGCCAGCCTGATGGGGACAGGGAACACCGGGGAGCTGTTTTTT
-,-,TRBJ2-7,TRBV10-2,CASSTGDEQYF,TGCGCCAGCAGTACAGGTGACGAGCAGTACTTC
-,-,TRBJ1-5,TRBV4-2,CASSPPAPRRVETNQPQHF,TGTGCCAGCAGCCCCCCGGCCCCCCGCAGGGTGGAGACCAATCAGCCCCAGCATTTT
-,-,TRBJ1-4,TRBV6-6,CASRGYVDSNEKLFF,TGTGCTAGCCGGGGTTACGTGGATTCTAATGAAAAACTGTTTTTT
TRBD1,-,TRBJ1-1,TRBV10-3,CAALGQGRAFF,TGTGCCGCCCTCGGACAGGGGAGAGCTTTCTTT
-,-,TRBJ1-6,TRBV7-9,CASSLGFWTKNNSPLHF,TGTGCCAGCAGCTTGGGATTCTGGACAAAGAATAATTCACCCCTCCACTTT
-,-,TRBJ2-5,TRBV6-5,CASSLAGAETQYF,TGTGCCAGCAGTTTGGCGGGGGCTGAAACCCAGTACTTC
TRBD1,-,TRBJ2-1,TRBV7-2,CASSRRTGGISSYNEQFF,TGTGCCAGCAGCCGTAGGACAGGGGGCATCAGCTCCTACAATGAGCAGTTCTTC
-,few,TRBJ1-4,TRBV25-1,CATTRGGMDEKLFF,TGTGCCACTACACGGGGGGGAATGGATGAAAAACTGTTTTTT
-,-,TRBJ1-2,TRBV30,CAWSPLGYTF,TGTGCCTGGAGCCCCCTCGGCTACACCTTC
TRBD2,-,TRBJ2-3,TRBV28,CASSYGLAGAGDTQYF,TGTGCCAGCAGTTACGGACTAGCGGGGGCTGGGGATACGCAGTATTTT
-,once,TRBJ2-7,TRBV30,CAWSVLSYEQYF,TGTGCCTGGAGTGTCCTATCTTACGAGCAGTACTTC
TRBD2,-,TRBJ2-2,TRBV10-3,CASSAGGNTGELFF,TGTGCCAGTTCAGCGGGGGGAAACACCGGGGAGCTGTTTTTT
-,-,TRBJ2-5,TRBV5-1,CASSGEETQYF,TGCGCCAGCAGCGGGGAGGAGACCCAGTACTTC
TRBD1,-,TRBJ1-1,TRBV7-2,CASSLVGGAYEAFF,TGTGCCAGCAGCTTAGTAGGGGGCGCGTATGAAGCTTTCTTT
TRBD1,-,TRBJ1-4,TRBV29-1,CSVRQGPILEKLFF,TGCAGCGTACGACAGGGACCCATTCTAGAAAAACTGTTTTTT
-,-,TRBJ2-5,TRBV9,CASSVARGRETQYF,TGTGCCAGCAGCGTAGCTCGAGGGCGAGAGACCCAGTACTTC
TRBD1,-,TRBJ2-7,TRBV10-1,CASSERPLGQANSYEQYF,TGCGCCAGCAGTGAACGTCCCTTGGGACAGGCGAACTCCTACGAGCAGTACTTC
TRBD2,-,TRBJ2-7,TRBV6-1,CASSELGTGGPYEQYF,TGTGCCAGCAGTGAGTTAGGGACGGGGGGACCCTACGAGCAGTACTTC
-,-,TRBJ1-2,TRBV9,CASSSRGGYTF,TGTGCCAGCAGCTCACGGGGAGGCTACACCTTC
TRBD1,-,TRBJ2-1,TRBV10-3,CAISSDRGSGEQFF,TGTGCCATCAGCTCGGACAGGGGGTCGGGTGAGCAGTTCTTC
TRBD2,few,TRBJ2-3,TRBV18,CASSPWTSRADTQYF,TGTGCCAGCTCACCATGGACTAGCAGGGCAGATACGCAGTATTTT
-,-,TRBJ1-2,TRBV7-2,CASSWTNYGYTF,TGTGCCAGCAGCTGGACAAACTATGGCTACACCTTC
-,-,TRBJ2-3,TRBV29-1,CSAYTDTQYF,TGCAGCGCGTACACAGATACGCAGTATTTT
-,-,TRBJ1-2,TRBV12-5,CASGDPGDYTF,TGTGCTAGCGGAGACCCAGGGGACTACACCTTC
-,-,TRBJ1-1,TRBV27,CASSGAVGGTEAFF,TGTGCCAGCAGTGGGGCAGTAGGAGGGACTGAAGCTTTCTTT
TRBD2,-,TRBJ2-1,TRBV9,CASSITGTRSEQFF,TGTGCCAGCAGCATTACCGGGACTAGAAGTGAGCAGTTCTTC
-,-,TRBJ2-1,TRBV7-6,CASSPYGGEQFF,TGTGCCAGCAGCCCATACGGGGGTGAGCAGTTCTTC
TRBD1,-,TRBJ2-7,TRBV7-2,CASSLAGTAATYEQYF,TGTGCCAGCAGCTTAGCGGGGACAGCAGCAACCTACGAGCAGTACTTC
TRBD1,once,TRBJ2-3,TRBV6-5,CASSYLGQGSTDTQYF,TGTGCCAGCAGTTACCTGGGACAGGGAAGCACAGATACGCAGTATTTT
TRBD1,-,TRBJ2-7,TRBV29-1,CSVERTGRWNEQYF,TGCAGCGTTGAGAGGACAGGGCGGTGGAACGAGCAGTACTTC
TRBD1,-,TRBJ1-1,TRBV11-2,CASRTGADNTEAFF,TGTGCCAGCAGAACAGGGGCCGATAACACTGAAGCTTTCTTT
TRBD2,-,TRBJ2-5,TRBV11-2,CASSGTSGVQETQYF,TGTGCCAGCAGTGGGACTAGCGGGGTCCAAGAGACCCAGTACTTC
TRBD1,-,TRBJ1-2,TRBV6-5,CASSGTGGNYGYTF,TGTGCCAGCAGCGGGACAGGGGGTAACTATGGCTACACCTTC
-,-,TRBJ1-1,TRBV28,CASSRDFMNTEAFF,TGTGCCTCAAGCAGGGATTTTATGAACACTGAAGCTTTCTTT
-,-,TRBJ1-4,TRBV4-1,CASSDHRVRNEKLFF,TGCGCCAGCAGCGACCACAGGGTGAGGAATGAAAAACTGTTTTTT
TRBD2,-,TRBJ2-1,TRBV28,CASSWGLAGVNEQFF,TGTGCCAGCAGTTGGGGACTAGCGGGGGTCAATGAGCAGTTCTTC
-,-,TRBJ2-7,TRBV5-6,CACSLGKTYEQYF,TGTGCCTGCAGCCTGGGGAAGACTTACGAGCAGTACTTC
TRBD1,-,TRBJ1-1,TRBV19,CASSFLPGQGGTEAFF,TGTGCCAGTTCTTTCCTTCCGGGACAGGGGGGGACTGAAGCTTTCTTT
-,-,TRBJ1-1,TRBV7-9,CASSPSQVLNTEAFF,TGTGCCAGCAGCCCCTCCCAGGTGCTGAACACTGAAGCTTTCTTT
TRBD2,-,TRBJ2-1,TRBV5-1,CASSRLSGGANEQFF,TGCGCCAGCAGCCGCCTGAGCGGGGGGGCCAATGAGCAGTTCTTC
-,-,TRBJ2-1,TRBV6-4,CASSGDTYNEQFF,TGTGCCAGCAGTGGGGACACCTACAATGAGCAGTTCTTC
TRBD2,-,TRBJ2-7,TRBV4-2,CASSQDLAGIYEQYF,TGTGCCAGCAGCCAAGATTTAGCGGGGATCTACGAGCAGTACTTC